Following are 10 T cell receptor beta chains from one sample sequenced in a study of technical replicates of blood from several donors. Generated by immunoSEQ multiplex PCR, the TCRdb table keeps only in-frame clones and is missing some. This table holds approximately 29,000 clones, around nine tenths found once. The sample consisted of PBMCs. The receptor source for this set is a human donor in good health. Some clones in this sample may be carry-over from other donors' samples.

The V call is TRBV7-2, the J call TRBJ2-3; possible D gene TRBD1, 6 bases. Germline lookup yields CDR1 SGHTA and CDR2 FQGNSA. CDR3 length: 15 amino acids. Trimming took off 1 base at V and 5 bases at J, with 13 bases between the two ends. CDR3 sequence: CASSLGGRGGDTQYF. Written as DNA, the CDR3 is TGTGCCAGCAGCTTAGGTGGGAGAGGGGGAGATACGCAGTATTTT.

V is TRBV11-2 and J is TRBJ2-3; TRBD1 matches at 8 bases. Germline V lookup: CDR1 SGHAT, CDR2 FQNNGV. Trimming cost V 1 base and J 2 bases; bases outside gene matches: 2. CDR3 length: 15 residues. As DNA, the CDR3 is TGTGCCAGCAGCTTAGGGACAGGGAACACAGATACGCAGTATTTT. This gives the protein CASSLGTGNTDTQYF.

This chain links TRBV20-1 with TRBJ2-7, with D possibly matching TRBD1 (6 bases). The V and J ends lost 8 bases and 2 bases respectively, with 10 bases between them. CDR1 DFQATT and CDR2 SNEGSKA come from the germline V gene (reference sequence). The CDR3 is 11 amino acids. For the CDR3, the DNA is TGCAGTTCCCAGGGGCCCTACGAGCAGTACTTC. It translates to CSSQGPYEQYF.

This chain connects TRBV19 to TRBJ2-7; 7 positions agree with TRBD1. The J segment lost 3 bases and the V segment lost 9 bases, leaving 11 bases of the junction unmatched. Germline CDR1 and CDR2: LNHDA and SQIVND (reference sequence). CDR3 length: 14 amino acids. The CDR3: CASRRQGENYEQYF. The DNA of the CDR3 is TGTGCCAGCCGGAGACAGGGAGAAAACTACGAGCAGTACTTC.

This chain uses TRBV29-1 with TRBJ2-4; no reliable D call. The germline CDR1 and CDR2 sequences are SQVTM and ANQGSEA. Trimming stripped 2 bases from V and 6 bases from J, with 5 bases between. The CDR3 runs to 11 residues. The CDR3 here is CSVEQLNIQYF. CDR3 DNA sequence: TGCAGCGTTGAACAGTTAAACATTCAGTACTTC.

The CDR3 protein is CASSYSIPSADEKLFF. CDR3 bases: TGTGCCAGCAGTTACTCGATCCCTTCCGCGGATGAAAAACTGTTTTTT. This chain uses TRBV6-5 with TRBJ1-4; D uncertain. The ends were cut back, 0 bases at V and 6 bases at J, with 14 bases in the middle. This CDR3 contains 16 residues. CDR1 MNHEY and CDR2 SVGAGI come from the germline V gene.

The chain combines TRBV7-3 with TRBJ2-6; 8 nucleotides match TRBD1. The CDR3 length is 16 residues. The V gene's germline CDR1 is SGHTA and CDR2 FQGTGA. Trimming removed 3 bases from V and 3 bases from J; junction bases left unmatched: 4. CDR3 in DNA: TGTGCCAGCAGCTTTCGGACAGGGTTTGGGGCCAACGTCCTGACTTTC. It encodes CASSFRTGFGANVLTF. The whole variable domain, remainder taken from reference TRBV7-3 and TRBJ2-6, is GAGVSQTPSNKVTEKGKYVELRCDPISGHTALYWYRQSLGQGPEFLIYFQGTGAADDSGLPNDRFFAVRPEGSVSTLKIQRTERGDSAVYLCASSFRTGFGANVLTFGAGSRLTVL.

This chain links TRBV18 with TRBJ1-6; 9 bases are a match to TRBD1. The V gene end was trimmed by 5 bases and the J gene end by 2 bases; junction bases not matched to a gene: 4. Germline CDR1 and CDR2: KGHSH and LQKENI. The CDR3 spans 16 residues. The CDR3 DNA reads TGTGCCAGCTCAACGACAGGGGGGACCTATAATTCACCCCTCCACTTT. Amino acids: CASSTTGGTYNSPLHF.

The gene calls are TRBV6-5 and TRBJ2-5; TRBD2 aligns across 7 bases. The V segment lost 6 bases and the J segment 2 bases; nucleotides outside the gene matches: 9. Germline-derived CDR1 and CDR2 are MNHEY and SVGAGI. CDR3 length: 15 residues. The CDR3 nucleotides are TGTGCCAGCAGCGCCGAGCGGGGAAAACAAGAGACCCAGTACTTC. This translates into CASSAERGKQETQYF.

The chain has TRBV5-5 and TRBJ2-7, with TRBD2 identical over 9 bases. The CDR3 has 15 amino acids. V trimming: 4 bases; J trimming: 4 bases; junction bases outside the gene matches: 9. From germline, CDR1 is SGHKS and CDR2 YYEKEE (reference sequence). CDR3 DNA sequence: TGTGCCAGCAGCGCCCCGGGGAGCGGGAGGTACGAGCAGTACTTC. This sequence encodes CASSAPGSGRYEQYF.